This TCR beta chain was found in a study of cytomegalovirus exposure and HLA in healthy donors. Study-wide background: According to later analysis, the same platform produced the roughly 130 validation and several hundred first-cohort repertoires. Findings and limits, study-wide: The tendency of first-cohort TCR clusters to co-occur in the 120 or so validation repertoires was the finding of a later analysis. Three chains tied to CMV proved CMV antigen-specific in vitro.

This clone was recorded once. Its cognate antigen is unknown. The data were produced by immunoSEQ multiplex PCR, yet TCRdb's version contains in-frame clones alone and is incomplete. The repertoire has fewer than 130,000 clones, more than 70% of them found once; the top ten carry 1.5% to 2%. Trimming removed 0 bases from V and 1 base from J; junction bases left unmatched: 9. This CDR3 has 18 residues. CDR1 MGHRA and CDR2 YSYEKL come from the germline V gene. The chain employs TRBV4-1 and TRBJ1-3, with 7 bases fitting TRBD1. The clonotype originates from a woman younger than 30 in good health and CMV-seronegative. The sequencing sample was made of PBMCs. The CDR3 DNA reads TGCGCCAGCAGCCAAGAATCGTGGACAGGTTCTTCTGGAAACACCATATATTTT. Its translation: CASSQESWTGSSGNTIYF.